These 21 T cell receptor beta chains were all obtained from the same sample, sequenced in a study of metastatic and nonmetastatic thyroid tumors. TCRdb recomputed clones from the PCR reads via MiXCR. The table records about 85,000 clones, 8% to 9.5% of them present only once. No patient had received any treatment before thyroid surgery. Sequencing was performed on blood. All receptors come from a female donor with papillary thyroid cancer or a benign thyroid nodule (not recorded which). Some clones in this sample may be carry-over from other donors' samples.

This clone occurred many times. The chain carries TRBV30 and TRBJ2-3; TRBD2 matches 11 bases. V dropped 2 bases and J dropped 1; count of bases not matched to a gene: 5. The CDR3 covers 16 residues. Germline CDR1 and CDR2: GTSNPN and SVGIG (reference sequence). The CDR3 sequence: CAWSSTSGGGTDTQYF. DNA for the CDR3: TGTGCCTGGAGTTCTACTAGCGGGGGAGGCACAGATACGCAGTATTTT.

This clone was detected a few times. The rearrangement joins TRBV9 to TRBJ2-7, with D tentatively TRBD2 (7 bases). Near its end, the DNA agrees better with TRBJ2-5, so the J call may be wrong. Germline values: CDR1 SGDLS, CDR2 YYNGEE. The length of the CDR3 is 13 residues. CDR3 protein: CASSVGGGQTQYF. The CDR3, as DNA: TGTGCCAGCAGCGTAGGGGGGGGCCAGACCCAGTACTTC.

This clone appeared many times. The V call is TRBV3-1, the J call TRBJ2-5, with no clear D. The V end was cut by 3 bases, the J end by 5 bases, with 4 bases between. The length of the CDR3 is 11 residues. CDR1 and CDR2 from the germline V gene are LGHDT and YNNKEL (reference sequence). CDR3: CASSHLETQYF. The DNA of the CDR3 is TGTGCCAGCAGCCACCTTGAGACCCAGTACTTC.

This clone has a handful of counts. The J gene is TRBJ2-3, the V gene TRBV7-6, with no clear D. This CDR3 contains 12 residues. Germline V gene data show CDR1 as SGHVS and CDR2 as FNYEAQ. The V end lost 1 base, the J end lost 8 bases, and 7 bases lay between the germline ends. The CDR3 loop reads CASSLGTGTQYF. The CDR3 DNA reads as TGTGCCAGCAGCTTAGGGACCGGTACGCAGTATTTT.

The table lists this clone with many counts. V gene TRBV10-1 combines with J gene TRBJ2-7; D unclear. The CDR3 has 10 residues. V was cut by 3 bases and J by 4 bases, with 1 base left in between. Germline V gives CDR1 WNHNN, CDR2 SYGVQD (reference sequence). The CDR3 here is CASSDYEQYF. As DNA, the CDR3 is TGCGCCAGCAGTGATTACGAGCAGTACTTC.

This clone occurred many times. The CDR3 spells CASRKNTGELFF. The CDR3 nucleotides read TGTGCCAGCAGAAAAAACACCGGGGAGCTGTTTTTT. The chain couples TRBV6-1 to TRBJ2-2; D is uncertain. Germline values: CDR1 MNHNS, CDR2 SASEGT. V shed 6 bases and J shed 2 bases, with 4 bases lying between them. There are 12 residues in the CDR3.

This clone was recorded many times. The chain uses TRBV12-3 or TRBV12-4 and TRBJ2-1, with TRBD1 identical over 9 bases. The CDR3 has 15 amino acids. V gave up 3 bases and J gave up 7 bases; unmatched junction bases: 7. The CDR3 is CASSLNRGRRNEQFF. Here the CDR3 DNA reads TGTGCCAGCAGTTTGAACAGGGGGCGTAGGAATGAGCAGTTCTTC.

The sample holds many counts of this clone. V and J are TRBV6-1 and TRBJ2-2; D possibly uses TRBD1 or TRBD2 (5 bases each). V shed 6 bases and J shed 2 bases, with 16 bases lying between them. The CDR3 consists of 16 residues. Looked up from germline, CDR1 is MNHNS and CDR2 is SASEGT. The CDR3 region is CASRREPGTNTGELFF. CDR3 coding DNA: TGTGCCAGCAGGAGAGAACCCGGGACCAACACCGGGGAGCTGTTTTTT.

At least ten counts were recorded for this clone. CDR3: CASTPRGRGSTDTQYF. The CDR3 DNA is TGTGCCAGCACCCCTAGGGGCAGGGGCAGCACAGATACGCAGTATTTT. The V call is TRBV2, the J call TRBJ2-3, with D perhaps matching TRBD1 (6 bases). Germline V gene lookup returns CDR1 SNHLY and CDR2 FYNNEI. V lost 7 bases, J lost 0 bases, and 17 bases lay in between. The CDR3 contains 16 residues.

This chain connects TRBV20-1 to TRBJ2-7; a weak D match, TRBD1 (6 bases). CDR1 DFQATT and CDR2 SNEGSKA come from the germline V gene (reference sequence). Trimming pared 2 bases from V and 4 bases from J, leaving 18 bases between. The CDR3 spans 15 residues. CDR3 loop: CSARSRTVQSYEQYF. The CDR3 region has the DNA TGCAGTGCTAGATCCCGGACAGTCCAATCTTACGAGCAGTACTTC.

The chain couples TRBV7-7 to TRBJ2-5; 13 positions match TRBD2. This CDR3 region has 16 residues. Trimming at V came to 9 bases and at J to 4 bases, leaving 11 bases not matched to a gene. Germline V gene sequence: CDR1 SSHAT, CDR2 FNYEAQ (reference sequence). The CDR3 nucleotides are TGTGCCAGACCGGGACTAGCGGGGAGAGGCGCAGAGACCCAGTACTTC. This sequence encodes CARPGLAGRGAETQYF.

This clone was picked up a small number of times. J is TRBJ2-1 and V is TRBV7-3, with 11 bases lining up with TRBD2. The CDR3 has 15 residues. V shed 5 bases, J shed 8 bases, and the junction held 8 bases outside the gene matches. Germline loops: CDR1 SGHTA, CDR2 FQGTGA. CDR3 nucleotides: TGTGCCAGCAGCCTATTAGCGGGGGGGCCGGATGAGCAGTTCTTC. This encodes CASSLLAGGPDEQFF. The full variable domain, completed using reference TRBV7-3 and TRBJ2-1, is GAGVSQTPSNKVTEKGKYVELRCDPISGHTALYWYRQSLGQGPEFLIYFQGTGAADDSGLPNDRFFAVRPEGSVSTLKIQRTERGDSAVYLCASSLLAGGPDEQFFGPGTRLTVL.

This clone was seen ten or more times. The chain recombines TRBV6-1 with TRBJ2-1, with 8 bases identical to TRBD1. Trimming at V came to 8 bases and at J to 9 bases, leaving 9 bases not matched to a gene. There are 13 residues in the CDR3. CDR1 MNHNS and CDR2 SASEGT come from the germline V gene. CDR3 sequence: CASYGAGGGEQFF. DNA of the CDR3: TGTGCCAGCTATGGGGCAGGGGGCGGTGAGCAGTTCTTC.

This clone was recorded at least ten times. The chain uses TRBV7-2 and TRBJ1-4; D unclear. Trimming cost V 5 bases and J 3 bases, with 4 bases left between them. The CDR3 loop spans 12 amino acids. The germline V gene encodes CDR1 SGHTA and CDR2 FQGNSA. The CDR3 nucleotides are TGTGCCAGCAGCGCTTCTAATGAAAAACTGTTTTTT. This codes for CASSASNEKLFF.

This clone has a count of ten or more. The chain links TRBV6-4 to TRBJ2-2; TRBD2 aligns across 9 bases. Germline-derived CDR1 and CDR2 are MRHNA and SNTAGT. This CDR3 is built from 15 residues. V gave up 4 bases and J gave up 5 bases; unmatched junction bases: 5. The CDR3 reads CASSAAGGRTGELFF. In DNA, the CDR3 is TGTGCCAGCAGTGCCGCGGGGGGGCGGACCGGGGAGCTGTTTTTT.

In its sample, this clone was seen many times. The CDR3 DNA is TGTGCCAGCAGTGAAGCGGGGACCTCAGCTTTCTTT. As protein: CASSEAGTSAFF. The rearrangement joins TRBV6-1 to TRBJ1-1; D possibly corresponds to TRBD1 (5 bases). The CDR3 has 12 amino acids. Per germline, CDR1 MNHNS and CDR2 SASEGT. V was pared by 0 bases and J by 10 bases, with 9 bases between.

This clone was seen ten or more times. V usage is TRBV5-1 and J usage is TRBJ2-5; possibly TRBD1 for D (7 bases). Trimming stripped 4 bases from V and 7 bases from J, with 29 bases between. This CDR3 is built from 18 residues. The V gene's germline CDR1 is SGHRS and CDR2 YFSETQ. CDR3: CASSPDREWDSGWGTQYF. CDR3 DNA: TGCGCCAGCAGCCCCGACAGGGAATGGGACTCTGGGTGGGGGACCCAGTACTTC.

There are many counts of this clone. This chain connects TRBV5-1 to TRBJ2-3, with D possibly TRBD2 on 5 matching bases. Per germline, CDR1 SGHRS and CDR2 YFSETQ. Trimming shortened V by 5 bases and J by 0 bases, and 16 bases separated the two germline ends. This CDR3 comprises 16 residues. The CDR3 protein is CASRYTILGSTDTQYF. In nucleotides, the CDR3 is TGCGCCAGCAGGTATACCATACTAGGTAGCACAGATACGCAGTATTTT.

This clone was seen at least ten times. The V gene is TRBV19, the J gene TRBJ1-5; weak D call: TRBD1 (5 bases). CDR1 and CDR2 from the germline V gene are LNHDA and SQIVND (reference sequence). The CDR3 runs 16 residues. The ends were cut back, 3 bases at V and 0 bases at J, with 12 bases in the middle. The CDR3 bases are TGTGCCAGTAGTATTGAGACAGAGTATAGCAATCAGCCCCAGCATTTT. It is translated as CASSIETEYSNQPQHF.

This clone was detected a few times. V is TRBV19 and J is TRBJ1-2; 11 bases are shared with TRBD1. Unmatched junction bases numbered 6, after V lost 5 bases and J lost 4 bases. The CDR3 extends over 15 amino acids. CDR1 and CDR2 from the germline V gene are LNHDA and SQIVND (reference sequence). CDR3 in DNA: TGTGCCAGTAGTGCTCCCGGGACAGGGGGCTATGGCTACACCTTC. Residues: CASSAPGTGGYGYTF. Full variable domain (remainder filled in from reference TRBV19 and TRBJ1-2): DGGITQSPKYLFRKEGQNVTLSCEQNLNHDAMYWYRQDPGQGLRLIYYSQIVNDFQKGDIAEGYSVSREKKESFPLTVTSAQKNPTAFYLCASSAPGTGGYGYTFGSGTRLTVV.

The sample holds many counts of this clone. The rearrangement uses TRBV7-8 and TRBJ1-2, with TRBD1 matching over 7 bases. CDR3 length equals 15 residues. Losses at the gene ends were 7 bases for V and 8 bases for J; bases not matched to a gene: 16. Germline V CDR1 and CDR2: SGHVS, FQNEAQ. CDR3 DNA: TGTGCCAGCACCGAGACCCGAGGGGGCGCGTTCGGCTACACCTTC. Encoded protein: CASTETRGGAFGYTF.